The 7 T cell receptor beta chains in this list originate from one sample, sequenced in a study of shared clonotypes between healthy human individuals. Assay used: immunoSEQ multiplex PCR; TCRdb lists only in-frame clones, some missing. This sample carries about 1 million clones, about three quarters of them seen once, and the ten largest clones take about 1.4%. The sample taken for sequencing was memory CD4+ T cells sorted from blood. This sample's subset: CD45RA-negative fraction. The receptors originated from a man younger than 30 in good health.

The chain couples TRBV10-3 to TRBJ2-5, with 8 bases fitting TRBD1. This CDR3 comprises 15 residues. Germline-derived CDR1 and CDR2 are ENHRY and SYGVKD. J was trimmed by 4 bases and V by 3 bases; bases with no gene match: 7. For the CDR3, the DNA is TGTGCCATCAGTGACTCCACGACAGGGGTAGAGACCCAGTACTTC. It codes for CAISDSTTGVETQYF.

In the case of this clone: A junction boundary mismatches the germline segment, possibly from a read error. The V and J genes are TRBV5-6 and TRBJ2-5; D might be TRBD2 (5 bases). This CDR3 has 15 residues. From germline, CDR1 is SGHDT and CDR2 YYEEEE. CDR3 amino acids: CASNLGVGNQETQYF. The CDR3 DNA reads TGTGCCAGCAACTTGGGAGTAGGGAATCAAGAGACCCAGTACTTC.

The chain is built from TRBV5-1 and TRBJ2-1; TRBD2 matches 11 bases. V was clipped by 2 bases and J by 7 bases; unmatched bases: 11. The length of the CDR3 is 17 residues. Germline V lookup: CDR1 SGHRS, CDR2 YFSETQ. The DNA of the CDR3 is TGCGCCAGCAGCTTAAGTGGGACTAGCGGCGGGGGGAATGAGCAGTTCTTC. It translates to CASSLSGTSGGGNEQFF.

This clone was recorded only once. This chain connects TRBV29-1 to TRBJ2-5; D might be TRBD2 (6 bases). Germline loops: CDR1 SQVTM, CDR2 ANQGSEA. Trimming pared 5 bases from V and 5 bases from J, leaving 15 bases between. The CDR3 covers 13 residues. This CDR3 is CSVSRGSGETQYF. CDR3 bases: TGCAGCGTTAGCCGGGGGTCCGGGGAGACCCAGTACTTC.

The rearrangement uses TRBV19 and TRBJ2-5; 7 positions agree with TRBD1. The V and J ends lost 5 bases and 5 bases, in that order; junction bases with no gene match: 14. Germline V lookup: CDR1 LNHDA, CDR2 SQIVND (reference sequence). The CDR3 spans 16 residues. The CDR3 DNA is TGTGCCAGTAGTGATCCGGGACAGTCTTGGTGGGAGACCCAGTACTTC. It yields the protein CASSDPGQSWWETQYF.

The chain is built from TRBV4-1 and TRBJ1-5; D is uncertain. The V end was cut by 2 bases, the J end by 0 bases, with 8 bases between. This CDR3 has 15 residues. CDR1 and CDR2 from the germline V gene are MGHRA and YSYEKL. DNA for the CDR3: TGCGCCAGCAGCCAATTAGGGTATAGCAATCAGCCCCAGCATTTT. Its protein product is CASSQLGYSNQPQHF.

This clone has just one count. V is TRBV6-6 and J is TRBJ1-6; the D is unclear. This CDR3 comprises 14 residues. CDR1 MNHNY and CDR2 SVGAGI come from the germline V gene (reference sequence). Trimming removed 2 bases at V and 6 bases at J, with 8 bases between. CDR3 DNA sequence: TGTGCCAGCAGTTACACCAGACTTAATTCACCCCTCCACTTT. Protein product: CASSYTRLNSPLHF.